This TCR beta chain is drawn from a study of long-term antiretroviral therapy in people with HIV. The samples, holding about 0.85-10 million cryopreserved PBMC, were thawed before DNA extraction was carried out. It was version v3.0 of the immunoSEQ assay that was run at survey level. Profiled with immunoSEQ multiplex PCR; TCRdb holds only in-frame clones, not every one. This table holds 33,000 or so clones, around 97% found once. General study points: Relative to transplant donor controls, diversity remained lower despite increasing after ART. HIV repertoires spanned narrower CDR3 length ranges than controls. Investigators report no available data on ART adherence, viral resistance or therapy changes.

The V gene's germline CDR1 is MNHNY and CDR2 SVGAGI (reference sequence). The germline V and J ends were trimmed by 7 bases and 10 bases, with 13 bases remaining between them. The CDR3 has 11 residues. For this clone: Its antigen is not identified.

The V call is TRBV6-6, the J call TRBJ1-1; the D is unclear. The material was unsorted PBMCs, obtained 7.6 years after starting antiretroviral therapy. This sequence originates from a young man with HIV. The CDR3 loop is CASKGLSRAFF. The DNA for the CDR3 is TGTGCCAGCAAGGGTCTGAGTCGAGCTTTCTTT.